Shown below are 5 T cell receptor beta chains from a single sample sequenced in a study of monozygotic twins with inflammatory bowel disease. Using the 5' RACE reads, TCRdb records one entry per CDR3 protein without DNA. Its table lists some 440,000 distinct CDR3 sequences. Input material: blood. Receptor source: a human donor with ulcerative colitis or Crohn's disease, or a healthy co-twin of an affected twin (not recorded which).

The chain couples TRBV28 to TRBJ2-1; checking the TCRdb D call of TRBD2 is not possible without DNA. The CDR3 covers 11 residues. Germline V lookup: CDR1 MDHEN, CDR2 SYDVKM. This chain's CDR3 is CASEGLAGKFF.

This chain joins TRBV20-1 and TRBJ2-5; there is no DNA to check the TCRdb D call of TRBD1. The CDR3 length is 16 residues. CDR1 and CDR2 (germline): DFQATT, SNEGSKA (reference sequence). CDR3: CSARDMDGGGQETQYF.

The genes are TRBV5-1 and TRBJ1-5; the D call from TCRdb, TRBD1, cannot be confirmed without DNA. This CDR3 comprises 15 residues. CDR1 and CDR2 (germline): SGHRS, YFSETQ. The CDR3 sequence is CASSPEGDSNQPQHF.

The genes are TRBV20-1 and TRBJ2-3. There are 12 residues in the CDR3. Germline CDR1 is DFQATT and CDR2 is SNEGSKA (reference sequence). CDR3 residues: CSSKAFTDTQYF.

The J gene is TRBJ2-3, the V gene TRBV18; TCRdb proposes TRBD1, but this gene call is untestable without DNA. CDR3 length: 13 residues. Germline V gene sequence: CDR1 KGHSH, CDR2 LQKENI. This CDR3 is CASSPGQVDTQYF.